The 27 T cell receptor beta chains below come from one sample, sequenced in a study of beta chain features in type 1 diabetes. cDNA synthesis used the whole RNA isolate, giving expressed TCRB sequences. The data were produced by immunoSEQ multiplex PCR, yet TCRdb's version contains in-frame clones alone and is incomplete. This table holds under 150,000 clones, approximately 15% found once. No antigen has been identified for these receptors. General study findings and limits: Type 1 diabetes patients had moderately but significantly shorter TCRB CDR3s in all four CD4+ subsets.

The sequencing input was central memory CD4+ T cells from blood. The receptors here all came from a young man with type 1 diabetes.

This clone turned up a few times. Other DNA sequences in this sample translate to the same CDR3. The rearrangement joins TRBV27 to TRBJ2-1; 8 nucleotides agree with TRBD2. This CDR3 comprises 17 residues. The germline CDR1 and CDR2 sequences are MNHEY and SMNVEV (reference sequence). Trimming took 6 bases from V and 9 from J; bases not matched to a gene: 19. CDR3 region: CASSRAPGTSRLGEQFF. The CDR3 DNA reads TGTGCCAGCAGCCGCGCTCCCGGGACTAGTCGGCTTGGTGAGCAGTTCTTC.

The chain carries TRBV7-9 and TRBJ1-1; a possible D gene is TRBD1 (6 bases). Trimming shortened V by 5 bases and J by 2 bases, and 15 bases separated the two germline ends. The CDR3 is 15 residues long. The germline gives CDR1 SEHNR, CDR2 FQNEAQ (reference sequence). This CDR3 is CASSPTGTPNTEAFF. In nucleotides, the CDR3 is TGTGCCAGCAGCCCCACCGGGACACCCAACACTGAAGCTTTCTTT.

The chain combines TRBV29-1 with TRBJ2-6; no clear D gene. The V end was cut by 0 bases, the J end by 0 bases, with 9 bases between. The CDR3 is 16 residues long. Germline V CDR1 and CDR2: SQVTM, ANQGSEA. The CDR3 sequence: CSVEDRLSSGANVLTF. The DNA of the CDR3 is TGCAGCGTTGAAGACAGGTTGAGCTCTGGGGCCAACGTCCTGACTTTC.

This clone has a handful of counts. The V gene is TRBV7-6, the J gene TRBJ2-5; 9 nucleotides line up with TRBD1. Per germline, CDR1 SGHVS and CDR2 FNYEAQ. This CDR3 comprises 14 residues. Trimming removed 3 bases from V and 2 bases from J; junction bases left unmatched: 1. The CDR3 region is CASSLGQGQETQYF. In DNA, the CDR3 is TGTGCCAGCAGCTTGGGACAGGGTCAAGAGACCCAGTACTTC.

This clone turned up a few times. CDR3 in DNA: TGCAGCGTTGGAGTAGGGTGGGGGCAAGAGACCCAGTACTTC. It codes for CSVGVGWGQETQYF. The rearrangement joins TRBV29-1 to TRBJ2-5; D might be TRBD1 or TRBD2, each matching 5 bases. Trimming removed 4 bases from V and 2 bases from J, with 14 bases in between. The germline CDR1 and CDR2 sequences are SQVTM and ANQGSEA. The CDR3 sequence is 14 residues long.

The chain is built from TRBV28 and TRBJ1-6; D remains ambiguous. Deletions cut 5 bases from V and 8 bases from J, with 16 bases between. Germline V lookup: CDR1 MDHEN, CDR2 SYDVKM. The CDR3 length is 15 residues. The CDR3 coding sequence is TGTGCCAGCAGTGTGCCTGACACGCTAGATTCACCCCTCCACTTT. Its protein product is CASSVPDTLDSPLHF.

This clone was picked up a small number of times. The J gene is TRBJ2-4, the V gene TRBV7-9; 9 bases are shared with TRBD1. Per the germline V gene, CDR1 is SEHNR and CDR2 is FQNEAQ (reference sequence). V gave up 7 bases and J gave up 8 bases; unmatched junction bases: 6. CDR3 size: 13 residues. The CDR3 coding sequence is TGTGCCAGCAAAACAGGGGGCGCGTACATTCAGTACTTC. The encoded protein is CASKTGGAYIQYF.

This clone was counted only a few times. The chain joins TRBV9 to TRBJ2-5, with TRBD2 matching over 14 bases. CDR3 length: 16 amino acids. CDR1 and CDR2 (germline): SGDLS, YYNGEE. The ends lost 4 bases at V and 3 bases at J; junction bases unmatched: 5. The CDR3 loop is CASSSPGLAGEETQYF. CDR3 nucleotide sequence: TGTGCCAGCAGCTCCCCGGGACTAGCGGGGGAAGAGACCCAGTACTTC.

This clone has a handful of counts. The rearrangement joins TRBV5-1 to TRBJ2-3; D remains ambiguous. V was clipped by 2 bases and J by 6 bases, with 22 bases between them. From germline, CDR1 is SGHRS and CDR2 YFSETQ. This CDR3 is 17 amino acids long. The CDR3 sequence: CASSFGSGYQKGDTQYF. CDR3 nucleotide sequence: TGCGCCAGCAGCTTCGGCTCTGGCTACCAGAAGGGCGATACGCAGTATTTT.

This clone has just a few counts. In DNA form, the CDR3 reads TGCAGCGTTCTCGACCCCGGGAGGGAGACCCAGTACTTC. Translating it yields CSVLDPGRETQYF. This rearrangement joins TRBV29-1 to TRBJ2-5; 7 bases line up with TRBD2. The germline CDR1 and CDR2 sequences are SQVTM and ANQGSEA. The CDR3 spans 13 residues. V gave up 5 bases and J gave up 5 bases; unmatched junction bases: 8.

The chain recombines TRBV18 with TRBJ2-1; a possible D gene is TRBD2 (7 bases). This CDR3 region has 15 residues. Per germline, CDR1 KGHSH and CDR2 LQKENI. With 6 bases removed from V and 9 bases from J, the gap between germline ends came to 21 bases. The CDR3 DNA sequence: TGTGCCAGCTCGTCGGAGGTGCGGGGGCCCGGTGAGCAGTTCTTC. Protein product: CASSSEVRGPGEQFF.

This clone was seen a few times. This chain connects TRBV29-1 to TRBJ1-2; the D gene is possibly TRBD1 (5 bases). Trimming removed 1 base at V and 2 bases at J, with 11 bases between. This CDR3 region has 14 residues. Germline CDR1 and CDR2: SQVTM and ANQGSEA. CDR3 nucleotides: TGCAGCGTTGAAGCCCGGGGGGTAAACTATGGCTACACCTTC. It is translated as CSVEARGVNYGYTF. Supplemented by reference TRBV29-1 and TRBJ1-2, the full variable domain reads SAVISQKPSRDICQRGTSLTIQCQVDSQVTMMFWYRQQPGQSLTLIATANQGSEATYESGFVIDKFPISRPNLTFSTLTVSNMSPEDSSIYLCSVEARGVNYGYTFGSGTRLTVV.

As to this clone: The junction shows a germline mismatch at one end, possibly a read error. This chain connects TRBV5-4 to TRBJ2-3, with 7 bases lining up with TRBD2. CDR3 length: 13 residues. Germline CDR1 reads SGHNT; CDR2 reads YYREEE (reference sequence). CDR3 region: CASTLSGADTQYF. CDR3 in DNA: TGTGCCAGCACCTTGAGCGGGGCAGATACGCAGTATTTT.

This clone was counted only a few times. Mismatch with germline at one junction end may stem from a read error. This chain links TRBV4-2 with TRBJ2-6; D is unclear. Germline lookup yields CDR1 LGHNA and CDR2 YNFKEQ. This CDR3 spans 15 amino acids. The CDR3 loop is CASSQDTSGANVLTF. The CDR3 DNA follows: TGTGCCAGCAGTCAAGACACCTCTGGGGCCAACGTCCTGACTTTC.

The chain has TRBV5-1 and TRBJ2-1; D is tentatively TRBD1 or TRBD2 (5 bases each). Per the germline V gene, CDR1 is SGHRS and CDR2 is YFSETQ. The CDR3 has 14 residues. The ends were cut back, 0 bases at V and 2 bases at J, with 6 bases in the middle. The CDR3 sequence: CASSLGDAYNEQFF. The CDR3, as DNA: TGCGCCAGCAGCTTGGGGGACGCCTACAATGAGCAGTTCTTC.

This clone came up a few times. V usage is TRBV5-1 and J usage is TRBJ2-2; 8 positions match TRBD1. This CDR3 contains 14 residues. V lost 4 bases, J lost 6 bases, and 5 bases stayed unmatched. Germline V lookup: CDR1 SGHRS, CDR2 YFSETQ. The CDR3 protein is CASSAGQGSGELFF. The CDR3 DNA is TGCGCCAGCAGCGCAGGACAGGGTTCCGGGGAGCTGTTTTTT. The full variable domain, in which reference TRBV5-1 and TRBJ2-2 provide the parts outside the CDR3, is KAGVTQTPRYLIKTRGQQVTLSCSPISGHRSVSWYQQTPGQGLQFLFEYFSETQRNKGNFPGRFSGRQFSNSRSEMNVSTLELGDSALYLCASSAGQGSGELFFGEGSRLTVL.

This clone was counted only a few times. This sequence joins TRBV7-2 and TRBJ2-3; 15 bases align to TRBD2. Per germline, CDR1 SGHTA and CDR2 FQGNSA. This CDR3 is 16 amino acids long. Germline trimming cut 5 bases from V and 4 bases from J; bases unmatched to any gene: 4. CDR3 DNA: TGTGCCAGCAGCCCCGGACTAGCGGGAGGGTCAGATACGCAGTATTTT. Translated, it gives CASSPGLAGGSDTQYF. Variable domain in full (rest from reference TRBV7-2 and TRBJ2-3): GAGVSQSPSNKVTEKGKDVELRCDPISGHTALYWYRQSLGQGLEFLIYFQGNSAPDKSGLPSDRFSAERTGGSVSTLTIQRTQQEDSAVYLCASSPGLAGGSDTQYFGPGTRLTVL.

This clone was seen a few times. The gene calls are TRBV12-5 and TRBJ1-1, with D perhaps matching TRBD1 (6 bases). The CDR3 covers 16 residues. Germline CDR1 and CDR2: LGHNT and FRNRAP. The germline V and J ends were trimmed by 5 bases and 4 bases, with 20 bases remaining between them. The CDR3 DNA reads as TGTGCTAGTGGTCCCGGTGGTTCGGGGGGCCTCACTGAAGCTTTCTTT. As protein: CASGPGGSGGLTEAFF.

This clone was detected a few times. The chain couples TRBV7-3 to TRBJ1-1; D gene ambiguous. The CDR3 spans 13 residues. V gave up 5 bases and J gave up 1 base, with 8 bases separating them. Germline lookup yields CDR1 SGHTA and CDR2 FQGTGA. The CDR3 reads CASSPDGNTEAFF. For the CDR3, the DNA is TGTGCCAGCAGCCCGGACGGGAACACTGAAGCTTTCTTT.

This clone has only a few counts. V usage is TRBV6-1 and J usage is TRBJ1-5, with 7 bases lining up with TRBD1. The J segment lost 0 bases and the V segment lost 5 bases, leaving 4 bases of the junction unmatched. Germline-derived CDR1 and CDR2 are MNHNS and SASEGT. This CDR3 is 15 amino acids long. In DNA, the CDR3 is TGTGCCAGCAGTCCAGGGGGGTATAGCAATCAGCCCCAGCATTTT. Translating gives CASSPGGYSNQPQHF.

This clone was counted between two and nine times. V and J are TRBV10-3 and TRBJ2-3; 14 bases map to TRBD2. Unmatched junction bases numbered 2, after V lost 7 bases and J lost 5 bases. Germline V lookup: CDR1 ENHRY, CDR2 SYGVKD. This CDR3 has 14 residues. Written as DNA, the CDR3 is TGTGCCATCACCGGGACTAGCGGGGGAGATACGCAGTATTTT. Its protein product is CAITGTSGGDTQYF.

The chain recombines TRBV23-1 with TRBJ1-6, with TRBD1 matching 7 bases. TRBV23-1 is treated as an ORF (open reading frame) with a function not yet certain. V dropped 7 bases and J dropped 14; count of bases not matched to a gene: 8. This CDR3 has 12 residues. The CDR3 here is CASTRGGGTLHF. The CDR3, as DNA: TGCGCCAGCACCCGAGGGGGCGGGACCCTCCACTTT.

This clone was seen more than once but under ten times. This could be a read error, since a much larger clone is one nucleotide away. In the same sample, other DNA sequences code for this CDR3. CDR3 sequence reads: CASSEFGGELFF. The CDR3 DNA is TGTGCCAGCAGTGAATTTGGGGGGGAGCTGTTTTTT. J is TRBJ2-2 and V is TRBV25-1, with D hard to call. The CDR3 is made up of 12 amino acids. The germline gives CDR1 MGHDK, CDR2 SYGVNS. V was cut by 1 base and J by 8 bases, with 5 bases left in between.

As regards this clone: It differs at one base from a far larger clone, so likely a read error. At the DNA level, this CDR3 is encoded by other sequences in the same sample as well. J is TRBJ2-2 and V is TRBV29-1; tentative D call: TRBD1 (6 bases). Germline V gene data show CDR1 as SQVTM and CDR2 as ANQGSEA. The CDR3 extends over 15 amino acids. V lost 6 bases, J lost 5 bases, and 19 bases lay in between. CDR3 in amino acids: CSVRQVADWTGELFF. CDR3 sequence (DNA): TGCAGCGTGCGACAGGTGGCGGACTGGACCGGGGAGCTGTTTTTT.

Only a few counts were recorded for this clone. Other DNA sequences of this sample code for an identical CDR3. The CDR3 sequence: CSARPLETQYF. The CDR3 nucleotides are TGCAGTGCTAGACCACTGGAGACCCAGTACTTC. The V gene is TRBV20-1, the J gene TRBJ2-5; no clear D gene. The CDR3 extends over 11 amino acids. Trimming removed 2 bases at V and 5 bases at J, with 6 bases between. Germline V gene sequence: CDR1 DFQATT, CDR2 SNEGSKA (reference sequence).

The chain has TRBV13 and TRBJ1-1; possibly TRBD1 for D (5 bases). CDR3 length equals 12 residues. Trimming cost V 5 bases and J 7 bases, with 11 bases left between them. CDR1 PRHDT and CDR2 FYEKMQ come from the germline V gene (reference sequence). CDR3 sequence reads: CASSPGGGEAFF. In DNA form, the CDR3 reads TGTGCCAGCAGCCCCGGTGGGGGTGAAGCTTTCTTT.

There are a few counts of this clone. The chain's CDR3 is CASSLLVALQREGSHEQFF. CDR3 nucleotide sequence: TGTGCCAGCAGCTTGCTCGTCGCGCTCCAGCGGGAGGGCTCCCATGAGCAGTTCTTC. J is TRBJ2-1 and V is TRBV5-4, with TRBD2 identical over 10 bases. J gave up 8 bases and V 1 base, and 18 bases lay outside the gene matches. The CDR3 runs to 19 residues. Germline V gives CDR1 SGHNT, CDR2 YYREEE (reference sequence).